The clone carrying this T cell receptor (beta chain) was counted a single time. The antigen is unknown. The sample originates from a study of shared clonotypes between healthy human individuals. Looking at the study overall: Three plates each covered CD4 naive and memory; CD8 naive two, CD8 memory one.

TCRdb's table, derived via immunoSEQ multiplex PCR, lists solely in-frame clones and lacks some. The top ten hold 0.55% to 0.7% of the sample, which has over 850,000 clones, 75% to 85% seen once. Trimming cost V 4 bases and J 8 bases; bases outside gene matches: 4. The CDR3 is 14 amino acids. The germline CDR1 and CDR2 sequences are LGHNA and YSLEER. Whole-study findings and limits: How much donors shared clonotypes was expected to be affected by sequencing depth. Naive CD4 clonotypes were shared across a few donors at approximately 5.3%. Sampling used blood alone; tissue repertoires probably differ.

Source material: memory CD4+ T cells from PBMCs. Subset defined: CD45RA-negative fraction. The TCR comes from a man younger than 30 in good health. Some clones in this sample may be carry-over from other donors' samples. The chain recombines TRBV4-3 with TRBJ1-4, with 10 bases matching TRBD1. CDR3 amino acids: CASSRDRGLEKLFF. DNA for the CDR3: TGCGCCAGCAGCCGGGACAGGGGCTTAGAAAAACTGTTTTTT.